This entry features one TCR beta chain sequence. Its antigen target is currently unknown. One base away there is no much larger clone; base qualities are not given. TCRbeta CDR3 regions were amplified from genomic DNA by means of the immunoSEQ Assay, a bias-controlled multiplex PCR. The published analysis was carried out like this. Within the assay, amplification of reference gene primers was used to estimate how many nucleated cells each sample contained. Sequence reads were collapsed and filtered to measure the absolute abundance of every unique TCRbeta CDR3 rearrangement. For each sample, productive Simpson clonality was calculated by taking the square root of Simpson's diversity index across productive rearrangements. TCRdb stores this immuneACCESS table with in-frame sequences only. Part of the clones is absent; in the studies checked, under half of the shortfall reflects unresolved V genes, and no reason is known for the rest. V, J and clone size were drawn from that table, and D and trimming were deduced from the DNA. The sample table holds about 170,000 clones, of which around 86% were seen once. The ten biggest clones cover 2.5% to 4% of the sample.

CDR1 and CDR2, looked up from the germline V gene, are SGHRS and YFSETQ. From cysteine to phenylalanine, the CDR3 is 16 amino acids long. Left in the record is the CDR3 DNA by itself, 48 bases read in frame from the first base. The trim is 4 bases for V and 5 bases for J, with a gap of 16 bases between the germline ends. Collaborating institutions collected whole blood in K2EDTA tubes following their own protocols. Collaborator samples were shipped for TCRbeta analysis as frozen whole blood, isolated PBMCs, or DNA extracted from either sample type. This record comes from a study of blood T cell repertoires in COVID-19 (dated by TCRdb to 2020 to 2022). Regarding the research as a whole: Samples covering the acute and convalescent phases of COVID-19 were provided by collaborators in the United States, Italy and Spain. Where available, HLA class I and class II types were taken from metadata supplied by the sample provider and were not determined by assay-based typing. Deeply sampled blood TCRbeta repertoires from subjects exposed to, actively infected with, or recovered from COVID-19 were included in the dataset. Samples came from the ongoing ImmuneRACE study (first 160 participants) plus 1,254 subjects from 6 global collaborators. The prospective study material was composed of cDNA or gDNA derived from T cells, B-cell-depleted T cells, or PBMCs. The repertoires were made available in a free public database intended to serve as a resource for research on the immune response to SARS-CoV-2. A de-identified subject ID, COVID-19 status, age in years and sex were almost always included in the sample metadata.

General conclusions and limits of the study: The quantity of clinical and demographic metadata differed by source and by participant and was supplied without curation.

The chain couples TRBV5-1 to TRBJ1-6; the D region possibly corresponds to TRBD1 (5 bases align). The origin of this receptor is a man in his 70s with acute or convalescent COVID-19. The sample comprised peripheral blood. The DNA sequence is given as TGCGCCAGCAGCCCCTGGGGCGGGGGAGATAATTCACCCCTCCACTTT. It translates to CASSPWGGGDNSPLHF.